This T cell receptor beta chain was profiled in a study of blood T cell repertoires in COVID-19. Study at large: PBMCs, B-cell-depleted T cells, or T cells provided the cDNA or gDNA that made up the material.

CDR1 and CDR2 (germline): KGHSH, LQKENI. CDR3 size: 15 residues. The germline V and J ends were trimmed by 3 bases and 7 bases, with 16 bases remaining between them. Here immunoSEQ multiplex PCR was the method, and the copy in TCRdb shows in-frame clones only, minus some. Of over 150,000 clones in the sample, around 80% were seen once. This rearrangement joins TRBV18 to TRBJ1-5, with a weak D call TRBD1 (5 bases). This receptor was identified in a human donor in a cohort sampled during active COVID-19. The sample taken for sequencing was peripheral blood. The CDR3 loop is CASSPLGTGGQPQHF. The CDR3 nucleotides are TGTGCCAGCTCACCGCTGGGGACCGGAGGGCAGCCCCAGCATTTT.